This is a list of T cell receptor beta chains from one sample in a study of blood T cells in healthy people across ages. In TCRdb, the 5' RACE reads were re-called with MiXCR into one record per CDR3 protein. The table shows about 670,000 distinct CDR3 sequences, with around two fifths occurring only once. Sequencing input: blood. These receptors were obtained from a man at least 80 years old in good health. The CDR3 runs from the conserved cysteine through the conserved F or W. D genes are given only for firm matches. Where a row states a size, it is once, few, many or the class of an expanded clone; other rows omit it.

CDR3 DNA | CDR3 protein | J gene | V gene | D gene | clone size
TGCAGCGTTGAAGTCCCCCCAGATACGCAGTATTTT | CSVEVPPDTQYF | TRBJ2-3 | TRBV29-1 | - | -
TGCAGTGCTGGACAGGGGGCGGCAGATACGCAGTATTTT | CSAGQGAADTQYF | TRBJ2-3 | TRBV20-1 | TRBD1 | -
TGTGCCAGCAGCCCCATGGGGGCGGCCGAATTCAATCAGCCCCAGCATTTT | CASSPMGAAEFNQPQHF | TRBJ1-5 | TRBV7-2 | - | -
TGTGCCAGCAGCTTAGGAGGACGACTGCTAGCTAGCACAGATACGCAGTATTTT | CASSLGGRLLASTDTQYF | TRBJ2-3 | TRBV11-2 | - | few
TGTGCCAGCAGCTTAGACTCCACTGGCCCCACAGATACGCAGTATTTT | CASSLDSTGPTDTQYF | TRBJ2-3 | TRBV7-2 | - | few
TGTGCCAGCAGCCAGGGGTTAGGGCGGGGGACCACAGATACGCAGTATTTT | CASSQGLGRGTTDTQYF | TRBJ2-3 | TRBV3-1 | TRBD2 | -
TGTGCCAGCAGATCGGACAGGACGAACACCGGGGAGCTGTTTTTT | CASRSDRTNTGELFF | TRBJ2-2 | TRBV6-6 | TRBD1 | -
TGTGCCAGCAGCAATCTTCGACAGGGCGGTGGCTACACCTTC | CASSNLRQGGGYTF | TRBJ1-2 | TRBV7-9 | TRBD1 | few
TGTGCCAGCAATTGGGTACAGGCGAACACTGAAGCTTTCTTT | CASNWVQANTEAFF | TRBJ1-1 | TRBV6-2/TRBV6-3 | - | few
TGTGCCAGCAGCTCCCCAGGGAGCTATGGCACAGATACGCAGTATTTT | CASSSPGSYGTDTQYF | TRBJ2-3 | TRBV7-2 | - | few
TGTGCCAGCAGTTCCCCAGGAGCTGGCTACACCTTC | CASSSPGAGYTF | TRBJ1-2 | TRBV28 | - | few
TGTGCCAGCAGCGTCACAAGGCAAGAGACCCAGTACTTC | CASSVTRQETQYF | TRBJ2-5 | TRBV7-3 | - | few
TGTGCCAGCAGCCCCTGGGGACGGGTGGTCAATGAGCAGTTCTTC | CASSPWGRVVNEQFF | TRBJ2-1 | TRBV7-9 | - | -
TGCGCCAGCAGCCAAGATTTAGCGTTCGACAAAAACATTCAGTACTTC | CASSQDLAFDKNIQYF | TRBJ2-4 | TRBV4-3 | - | -
TGCAGTGCTAGGTTAGGGGGAGATACGCAGTATTTT | CSARLGGDTQYF | TRBJ2-3 | TRBV20-1 | - | -
TGTGCCAGCAGCCAAGATTTCCGGGCCAGGGACTATGGCTACACCTTC | CASSQDFRARDYGYTF | TRBJ1-2 | TRBV14 | - | -
TGTGCCAGTAGTATACGGGGAAATATTTCGCCCCAGCATTTT | CASSIRGNISPQHF | TRBJ1-5 | TRBV19 | - | -
TGTGCCAGCAGTTTTGCGCTTACGAGCTCCTACAATGAGCAGTTCTTC | CASSFALTSSYNEQFF | TRBJ2-1 | TRBV9 | - | few
TGCGCCAGCAGCCAAGGTCACGGGGAGACCCAGTACTTC | CASSQGHGETQYF | TRBJ2-5 | TRBV4-3 | - | many
TGTGCCAGCACCTTTTCCCTCACAGGGGGCGAGCAGTACTTC | CASTFSLTGGEQYF | TRBJ2-7 | TRBV7-2 | TRBD1 | few
TGTGCCAGCAGCCAATTGCCCGGGGGGGACACAGATACGCAGTATTTT | CASSQLPGGDTDTQYF | TRBJ2-3 | TRBV4-2 | TRBD2 | few
TGTGCCAGCAGTTCCCCCCGACACGTAATGGCGGATGGCTACACCTTC | CASSSPRHVMADGYTF | TRBJ1-2 | TRBV28 | - | -
TGTGCCAGCAGGGGGGGGACAGGGGGTTACGAGCAGTACTTC | CASRGGTGGYEQYF | TRBJ2-7 | TRBV28 | TRBD1 | -
TGTGCCAGCTCACCACCGGTACAGGGATCGAACAATGAGCAGTACTTC | CASSPPVQGSNNEQYF | TRBJ2-5 | TRBV18 | - | once
TGTGCCAGCAGTGAATTTCCGATTAACTATGGCTACACCTTC | CASSEFPINYGYTF | TRBJ1-2 | TRBV2 | - | -
TGTGCCTGGAGTGTCAGGCAGGGTCTTGGCCCCCAGCATTTT | CAWSVRQGLGPQHF | TRBJ1-5 | TRBV30 | - | once
TGTGCCAGCACCAGCCTTTACATGAACACTGAAGCTTTCTTT | CASTSLYMNTEAFF | TRBJ1-1 | TRBV2 | - | few
TGTGCCAGCACCTTTTGGGGGGGGCAGGACTACGAGCAGTACTTC | CASTFWGGQDYEQYF | TRBJ2-7 | TRBV12-3/TRBV12-4 | - | -